The 10 T cell receptor beta chains below all came from one sample that was sequenced in a study of blood T cell repertoires in COVID-19. Sequenced by immunoSEQ multiplex PCR; TCRdb stores in-frame clones only, minus some. Among 70,000 to 100,000 clones, over 90% were seen once, and the ten largest hold around 1.6%. Sequencing used peripheral blood. These receptors came from a man aged 55-75 years with acute or convalescent COVID-19.

This chain's CDR3 is CASSLRTTGELFF. Here the CDR3 DNA reads TGCGCCAGCAGCTTGAGGACAACCGGGGAGCTGTTTTTT. The chain uses TRBV5-1 and TRBJ2-2; weak D call: TRBD1 (5 bases). CDR1 and CDR2 (germline): SGHRS, YFSETQ. CDR3 length: 13 residues. Trimming took 1 base from V and 5 from J, leaving 6 bases between them.

The chain recombines TRBV7-6 with TRBJ2-7, with TRBD1 matching over 12 bases. CDR1 is SGHVS and CDR2 is FNYEAQ in the germline V gene. V lost 5 bases, J lost 2 bases, and 7 bases stayed unmatched. The CDR3 is 16 amino acids. CDR3 sequence reads: CASSLDGTGGTYEQYF. In DNA form, the CDR3 reads TGTGCCAGCAGCCTCGACGGGACAGGGGGCACCTACGAGCAGTACTTC. Full variable domain (remainder filled in from reference TRBV7-6 and TRBJ2-7): GAGVSQSPRYKVTKRGQDVALRCDPISGHVSLYWYRQALGQGPEFLTYFNYEAQQDKSGLPNDRFSAERPEGSISTLTIQRTEQRDSAMYRCASSLDGTGGTYEQYFGPGTRLTVT.

The chain combines TRBV6-5 with TRBJ2-3; D is unresolved. The ends were cut back, 5 bases at V and 3 bases at J, with 12 bases in the middle. CDR1 is MNHEY, CDR2 SVGAGI, per germline. This CDR3 is 14 amino acids long. CDR3 sequence reads: CASSPLQTTDTQYF. The CDR3 DNA sequence: TGTGCCAGCAGTCCCCTTCAAACTACAGATACGCAGTATTTT.

The chain carries TRBV5-8 and TRBJ2-5; the D gene is possibly TRBD1 (6 bases). V was cut by 6 bases and J by 3 bases, with 21 bases left in between. This CDR3 has 16 residues. Per germline, CDR1 SGHTS and CDR2 YDEGEE. CDR3 sequence: CASTQRWDKKKETQYF. The CDR3 nucleotides are TGTGCCAGCACCCAGAGGTGGGACAAGAAAAAAGAGACCCAGTACTTC.

The chain's CDR3 is CASSLWGGGLYF. The CDR3 bases are TGTGCCAGCAGTTTATGGGGGGGCGGTCTGTACTTC. The V call is TRBV12-3 or TRBV12-4, the J call TRBJ2-7, with D perhaps TRBD2 (7 bases). This CDR3 contains 12 residues. Deletions cut 2 bases from V and 12 bases from J, with 14 bases between.

The chain employs TRBV29-1 and TRBJ1-1, with D possibly being TRBD1 (5 bases). The CDR3 has 13 amino acids. V was cut by 3 bases and J by 6 bases, with 14 bases left in between. CDR1 is SQVTM, CDR2 ANQGSEA, per germline. The chain's CDR3 is CSVERRVVAEAFF. The CDR3 DNA reads as TGCAGCGTTGAGCGCAGGGTCGTTGCTGAAGCTTTCTTT.

The rearrangement joins TRBV4-1 to TRBJ2-5; 14 bases line up with TRBD2. Trimming removed 4 bases from V and 3 bases from J; junction bases left unmatched: 1. Germline V gives CDR1 MGHRA, CDR2 YSYEKL. The CDR3 contains 15 residues. This CDR3 reads CASSLTSGREETQYF. In DNA form, the CDR3 reads TGCGCCAGCAGCCTGACTAGCGGGAGGGAAGAGACCCAGTACTTC.

This rearrangement joins TRBV5-1 to TRBJ1-1, with 7 bases identical to TRBD1. Trimming removed 1 base from V and 4 bases from J; junction bases left unmatched: 4. This CDR3 has 14 residues. Germline CDR1 and CDR2: SGHRS and YFSETQ. This CDR3 reads CASSLTPGGTEAFF. The CDR3 DNA sequence: TGCGCCAGCAGCTTGACACCAGGGGGCACTGAAGCTTTCTTT.

This chain links TRBV3-1 (or the pseudogene TRBV3-2) with TRBJ2-3; 9 bases line up with TRBD1. The V gene's germline CDR1 is LGHDT and CDR2 YNNKEL (reference sequence). The CDR3 totals 15 residues. Trimming took 5 bases from V and 2 from J; bases not matched to a gene: 5. The CDR3 here is CASSYGTGNTDTQYF. The CDR3 DNA reads as TGTGCCAGCAGCTACGGGACAGGGAACACAGATACGCAGTATTTT.

The genes are TRBV2 and TRBJ1-4; TRBD1 matches at 9 bases. The V gene end was trimmed by 9 bases and the J gene end by 8 bases; junction bases not matched to a gene: 10. CDR3 length: 14 residues. In germline, CDR1 is SNHLY, CDR2 FYNNEI. The CDR3 here is CASERGQGGEKLFF. For the CDR3, the DNA is TGTGCCAGTGAGAGGGGACAGGGAGGGGAAAAACTGTTTTTT.